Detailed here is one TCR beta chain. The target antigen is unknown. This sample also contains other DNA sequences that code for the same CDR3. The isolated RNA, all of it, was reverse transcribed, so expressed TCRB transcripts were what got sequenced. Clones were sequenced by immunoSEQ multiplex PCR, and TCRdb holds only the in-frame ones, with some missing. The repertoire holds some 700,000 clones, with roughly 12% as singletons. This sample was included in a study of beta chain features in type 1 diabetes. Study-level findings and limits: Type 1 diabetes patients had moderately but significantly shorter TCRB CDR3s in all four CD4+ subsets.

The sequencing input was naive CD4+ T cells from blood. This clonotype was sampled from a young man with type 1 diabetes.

In DNA form, the CDR3 reads TGTGCCAGCAGCCCCGGACAGGGAAATTCACCCCTCCACTTT. It specifies CASSPGQGNSPLHF. V is TRBV7-9 and J is TRBJ1-6; 8 nucleotides align to TRBD1. Germline V gives CDR1 SEHNR, CDR2 FQNEAQ (reference sequence). This CDR3 contains 14 residues. The V segment lost 5 bases and the J segment 7 bases; nucleotides outside the gene matches: 4.